A selection of T cell receptor beta chains follows, all from one sample in a study of blood T cell repertoires in COVID-19. Clones were sequenced by immunoSEQ multiplex PCR, and TCRdb holds only the in-frame ones, with some missing. This table has 180,000 or so clones, around 86% appearing once. Material for sequencing was PBMCs or T cells enriched from blood (not recorded which). The receptor set was obtained from a man aged 40-55 years with acute COVID-19. Each CDR3 is given with its conserved first and last residue. The D gene is left open where the match is weak. Clone size, where shown, is once, few, many, or a class for clones that have expanded.

abundance	v_gene	j_gene	d_gene	CDR3aa	CDR3nt
.	TRBV5-1	TRBJ2-1	TRBD1	CASSLDRGNEQFF	TGCGCCAGCAGCTTGGACAGGGGCAATGAGCAGTTCTTC
.	TRBV25-1	TRBJ2-7	TRBD2	CASRQAGSVYEQYF	TGTGCCAGCCGGCAAGCGGGAAGTGTTTACGAGCAGTACTTC
.	TRBV2	TRBJ1-1	.	CASVGVTEAFF	TGTGCCAGCGTAGGGGTGACTGAAGCTTTCTTT
.	TRBV6-2/TRBV6-3	TRBJ2-3	.	CASSSPPRGTDTQYF	TGTGCCAGCAGTTCACCACCCCGGGGCACAGATACGCAGTATTTT
.	TRBV7-9	TRBJ1-1	.	CASMSGETEAFF	TGTGCCAGCATGTCTGGGGAGACTGAAGCTTTCTTT
.	TRBV27	TRBJ1-1	.	CASSKYQGYAFF	TGTGCCAGCAGTAAATATCAGGGGTATGCTTTCTTT
.	TRBV5-5	TRBJ1-4	.	CASMLNNEKLFF	TGTGCCAGCATGTTAAATAATGAAAAACTGTTTTTT
.	TRBV3-1/TRBV3-2	TRBJ2-7	TRBD1	CASSQEEATGQPYEQYF	TGTGCCAGCAGCCAAGAAGAGGCTACGGGACAGCCCTACGAGCAGTACTTC
.	TRBV2	TRBJ2-5	.	CASSFYYRDTQETQYF	TGTGCCAGCAGTTTCTATTACCGGGACACCCAAGAGACCCAGTACTTC
.	TRBV30	TRBJ1-2	.	CASPQGLLSHYTF	TGTGCCTCACCGCAGGGGCTACTGTCTCACTACACCTTC
.	TRBV28	TRBJ2-7	.	CAIAGPPVYEQYF	TGTGCCATCGCAGGCCCCCCTGTCTACGAGCAGTACTTC
.	TRBV6-5	TRBJ2-2	.	CASSFTQPGTGELFF	TGTGCCAGCAGCTTCACACAGCCCGGCACCGGGGAGCTGTTTTTT
.	TRBV7-9	TRBJ2-7	TRBD1	CASSPWDRYEQYF	TGTGCCAGCAGCCCCTGGGACAGGTACGAGCAGTACTTC
.	TRBV2	TRBJ1-4	.	CASRKGLTNEKLFF	TGTGCCAGCAGGAAGGGGTTGACTAATGAAAAACTGTTTTTT
.	TRBV7-9	TRBJ2-3	.	CASSGADTQYF	TGTGCCAGCAGCGGGGCGGATACGCAGTATTTT
few	TRBV18	TRBJ2-2	TRBD2	CASSPPGGTGELFF	TGTGCCAGCTCACCACCGGGAGGGACCGGGGAGCTGTTTTTT
.	TRBV10-1	TRBJ2-1	TRBD1	CASSPRGLYNEQFF	TGCGCCAGCAGTCCCAGGGGGCTATACAATGAGCAGTTCTTC
.	TRBV7-9	TRBJ2-1	TRBD2	CASSLQASGSYEQFF	TGTGCCAGCAGCTTACAGGCTAGCGGGAGTTATGAGCAGTTCTTC
.	TRBV7-3	TRBJ2-3	TRBD2	CASSLGLAGGTDTQYF	TGTGCCAGCAGCTTAGGCCTAGCGGGAGGAACAGATACGCAGTATTTT
.	TRBV12-3/TRBV12-4	TRBJ2-5	.	CASGSLWQETQYF	TGTGCCAGCGGGAGTCTATGGCAAGAGACCCAGTACTTC
few	TRBV29-1	TRBJ1-2	.	CSVALQAAGYTF	TGCAGCGTCGCCCTACAGGCGGCTGGCTACACCTTC
.	TRBV28	TRBJ1-1	.	CASSFPGSDTEAFF	TGTGCCAGCAGTTTTCCGGGGTCGGACACTGAAGCTTTCTTT
.	TRBV6-5	TRBJ1-5	TRBD1	CASSHGQGDQPQHF	TGTGCCAGCAGTCATGGACAGGGGGATCAGCCCCAGCATTTT
.	TRBV6-2/TRBV6-3	TRBJ1-2	.	CASSYASRDYGYTF	TGTGCCAGCAGTTATGCTAGTAGAGACTATGGCTACACCTTC
.	TRBV5-8	TRBJ2-7	TRBD2	CASRASGRAYEQYF	TGTGCCAGCAGGGCAAGCGGGAGGGCCTACGAGCAGTACTTC
few	TRBV19	TRBJ2-2	TRBD1	CASSATGAGGELFF	TGTGCCAGTAGCGCGACAGGGGCGGGCGGGGAGCTGTTTTTT
.	TRBV28	TRBJ1-2	TRBD1	CASSLWPGQGNGYTF	TGTGCCAGCAGTTTATGGCCGGGACAGGGGAATGGCTACACCTTC
.	TRBV27	TRBJ2-7	TRBD1	CASGTGLGYEQYF	TGTGCCAGCGGGACAGGGCTCGGGTACGAGCAGTACTTC
once	TRBV6-2/TRBV6-3	TRBJ2-1	TRBD1	CASSRRAPGQADNEQFF	TGTGCCAGCAGCCGACGGGCCCCGGGACAGGCAGACAATGAGCAGTTCTTC
.	TRBV5-1	TRBJ2-2	.	CASSPSQGMSTGELFF	TGCGCCAGCAGCCCCTCCCAGGGAATGAGCACCGGGGAGCTGTTTTTT
.	TRBV6-5	TRBJ1-1	.	CASSFDSVNTEAFF	TGTGCCAGCAGTTTCGACAGCGTGAACACTGAAGCTTTCTTT
.	TRBV6-1	TRBJ2-7	.	CASSEGGSLYEQYF	TGTGCCAGCAGTGAAGGGGGCAGCCTCTACGAGCAGTACTTC
.	TRBV15	TRBJ2-7	.	CATSVRDFSYEQYF	TGTGCCACCAGCGTCCGGGACTTTTCCTACGAGCAGTACTTC
.	TRBV6-5	TRBJ2-5	TRBD1	CASSLRRTGQETQYF	TGTGCCAGCAGTTTACGTCGGACAGGGCAAGAGACCCAGTACTTC
.	TRBV6-2/TRBV6-3	TRBJ2-2	TRBD2	CASSARGGTGELFF	TGTGCCAGCAGTGCACGGGGGGGCACCGGGGAGCTGTTTTTT
.	TRBV19	TRBJ2-4	TRBD2	CASSINRRGMAKNIQYF	TGTGCCAGTAGTATAAACAGGCGGGGGATGGCCAAAAACATTCAGTACTTC
.	TRBV18	TRBJ2-1	TRBD1	CASLPGQPNNEQFF	TGTGCCAGCTTACCGGGACAGCCAAACAATGAGCAGTTCTTC
.	TRBV27	TRBJ2-5	.	CASSYAETQYF	TGTGCCAGCAGTTATGCGGAGACCCAGTACTTC
.	TRBV14	TRBJ1-1	.	CASSPNMFFEAFF	TGTGCCAGCAGCCCAAACATGTTCTTTGAAGCTTTCTTT
.	TRBV2	TRBJ2-5	.	CASSDNRAMETQYF	TGTGCCAGCAGTGATAACAGGGCCATGGAGACCCAGTACTTC
.	TRBV2	TRBJ2-2	.	CASSPRVRTGELFF	TGTGCCAGCAGCCCCAGGGTTCGCACCGGGGAGCTGTTTTTT
once	TRBV2	TRBJ1-4	.	CASSEREGKLFF	TGTGCCAGCAGTGAACGGGAAGGAAAACTGTTTTTT
.	TRBV2	TRBJ2-7	TRBD2	CASILGGLAGVGYEQYF	TGTGCCAGCATCTTAGGGGGACTAGCGGGAGTCGGGTACGAGCAGTACTTC
.	TRBV5-6	TRBJ2-1	.	CASSLKAGRYNEQFF	TGTGCCAGCAGCTTGAAGGCGGGACGGTACAATGAGCAGTTCTTC
few	TRBV28	TRBJ2-5	.	CASSLGGIETQYF	TGTGCCAGCAGTTTAGGTGGCATAGAGACCCAGTACTTC
.	TRBV6-5	TRBJ2-7	TRBD1	CASSFRDRGSYEQYF	TGTGCCAGCAGTTTCCGGGACAGGGGTTCCTACGAGCAGTACTTC
.	TRBV2	TRBJ1-5	TRBD1	CASSGQGGQPQHF	TGTGCCAGTTCAGGACAGGGGGGTCAGCCCCAGCATTTT
.	TRBV7-6	TRBJ2-7	TRBD1	CASSPGTGTSYEQYF	TGTGCCAGCAGTCCCGGGACAGGGACCTCCTACGAGCAGTACTTC
few	TRBV5-1	TRBJ1-5	.	CASSLGGSGGQPQHF	TGCGCCAGCAGCTTAGGGGGAAGTGGCGGGCAGCCCCAGCATTTT
.	TRBV2	TRBJ2-1	.	CASSSYNEQFF	TGTGCCAGCTCTTCCTACAATGAGCAGTTCTTC
.	TRBV15	TRBJ2-5	TRBD2	CATSALAGETQYF	TGTGCCACCAGCGCCCTAGCGGGAGAGACCCAGTACTTC
.	TRBV27	TRBJ1-1	TRBD1	CASSSNSGQGLGAFF	TGTGCCAGCAGTTCTAATTCGGGACAGGGGTTGGGAGCTTTCTTT
.	TRBV28	TRBJ1-5	.	CASSPPPVTFNQPQHF	TGTGCCAGCAGTCCGCCCCCAGTAACGTTTAATCAGCCCCAGCATTTT
.	TRBV15	TRBJ2-6	.	CATRTRGSGANVLTF	TGTGCCACCAGAACCCGGGGTAGTGGGGCCAACGTCCTGACTTTC